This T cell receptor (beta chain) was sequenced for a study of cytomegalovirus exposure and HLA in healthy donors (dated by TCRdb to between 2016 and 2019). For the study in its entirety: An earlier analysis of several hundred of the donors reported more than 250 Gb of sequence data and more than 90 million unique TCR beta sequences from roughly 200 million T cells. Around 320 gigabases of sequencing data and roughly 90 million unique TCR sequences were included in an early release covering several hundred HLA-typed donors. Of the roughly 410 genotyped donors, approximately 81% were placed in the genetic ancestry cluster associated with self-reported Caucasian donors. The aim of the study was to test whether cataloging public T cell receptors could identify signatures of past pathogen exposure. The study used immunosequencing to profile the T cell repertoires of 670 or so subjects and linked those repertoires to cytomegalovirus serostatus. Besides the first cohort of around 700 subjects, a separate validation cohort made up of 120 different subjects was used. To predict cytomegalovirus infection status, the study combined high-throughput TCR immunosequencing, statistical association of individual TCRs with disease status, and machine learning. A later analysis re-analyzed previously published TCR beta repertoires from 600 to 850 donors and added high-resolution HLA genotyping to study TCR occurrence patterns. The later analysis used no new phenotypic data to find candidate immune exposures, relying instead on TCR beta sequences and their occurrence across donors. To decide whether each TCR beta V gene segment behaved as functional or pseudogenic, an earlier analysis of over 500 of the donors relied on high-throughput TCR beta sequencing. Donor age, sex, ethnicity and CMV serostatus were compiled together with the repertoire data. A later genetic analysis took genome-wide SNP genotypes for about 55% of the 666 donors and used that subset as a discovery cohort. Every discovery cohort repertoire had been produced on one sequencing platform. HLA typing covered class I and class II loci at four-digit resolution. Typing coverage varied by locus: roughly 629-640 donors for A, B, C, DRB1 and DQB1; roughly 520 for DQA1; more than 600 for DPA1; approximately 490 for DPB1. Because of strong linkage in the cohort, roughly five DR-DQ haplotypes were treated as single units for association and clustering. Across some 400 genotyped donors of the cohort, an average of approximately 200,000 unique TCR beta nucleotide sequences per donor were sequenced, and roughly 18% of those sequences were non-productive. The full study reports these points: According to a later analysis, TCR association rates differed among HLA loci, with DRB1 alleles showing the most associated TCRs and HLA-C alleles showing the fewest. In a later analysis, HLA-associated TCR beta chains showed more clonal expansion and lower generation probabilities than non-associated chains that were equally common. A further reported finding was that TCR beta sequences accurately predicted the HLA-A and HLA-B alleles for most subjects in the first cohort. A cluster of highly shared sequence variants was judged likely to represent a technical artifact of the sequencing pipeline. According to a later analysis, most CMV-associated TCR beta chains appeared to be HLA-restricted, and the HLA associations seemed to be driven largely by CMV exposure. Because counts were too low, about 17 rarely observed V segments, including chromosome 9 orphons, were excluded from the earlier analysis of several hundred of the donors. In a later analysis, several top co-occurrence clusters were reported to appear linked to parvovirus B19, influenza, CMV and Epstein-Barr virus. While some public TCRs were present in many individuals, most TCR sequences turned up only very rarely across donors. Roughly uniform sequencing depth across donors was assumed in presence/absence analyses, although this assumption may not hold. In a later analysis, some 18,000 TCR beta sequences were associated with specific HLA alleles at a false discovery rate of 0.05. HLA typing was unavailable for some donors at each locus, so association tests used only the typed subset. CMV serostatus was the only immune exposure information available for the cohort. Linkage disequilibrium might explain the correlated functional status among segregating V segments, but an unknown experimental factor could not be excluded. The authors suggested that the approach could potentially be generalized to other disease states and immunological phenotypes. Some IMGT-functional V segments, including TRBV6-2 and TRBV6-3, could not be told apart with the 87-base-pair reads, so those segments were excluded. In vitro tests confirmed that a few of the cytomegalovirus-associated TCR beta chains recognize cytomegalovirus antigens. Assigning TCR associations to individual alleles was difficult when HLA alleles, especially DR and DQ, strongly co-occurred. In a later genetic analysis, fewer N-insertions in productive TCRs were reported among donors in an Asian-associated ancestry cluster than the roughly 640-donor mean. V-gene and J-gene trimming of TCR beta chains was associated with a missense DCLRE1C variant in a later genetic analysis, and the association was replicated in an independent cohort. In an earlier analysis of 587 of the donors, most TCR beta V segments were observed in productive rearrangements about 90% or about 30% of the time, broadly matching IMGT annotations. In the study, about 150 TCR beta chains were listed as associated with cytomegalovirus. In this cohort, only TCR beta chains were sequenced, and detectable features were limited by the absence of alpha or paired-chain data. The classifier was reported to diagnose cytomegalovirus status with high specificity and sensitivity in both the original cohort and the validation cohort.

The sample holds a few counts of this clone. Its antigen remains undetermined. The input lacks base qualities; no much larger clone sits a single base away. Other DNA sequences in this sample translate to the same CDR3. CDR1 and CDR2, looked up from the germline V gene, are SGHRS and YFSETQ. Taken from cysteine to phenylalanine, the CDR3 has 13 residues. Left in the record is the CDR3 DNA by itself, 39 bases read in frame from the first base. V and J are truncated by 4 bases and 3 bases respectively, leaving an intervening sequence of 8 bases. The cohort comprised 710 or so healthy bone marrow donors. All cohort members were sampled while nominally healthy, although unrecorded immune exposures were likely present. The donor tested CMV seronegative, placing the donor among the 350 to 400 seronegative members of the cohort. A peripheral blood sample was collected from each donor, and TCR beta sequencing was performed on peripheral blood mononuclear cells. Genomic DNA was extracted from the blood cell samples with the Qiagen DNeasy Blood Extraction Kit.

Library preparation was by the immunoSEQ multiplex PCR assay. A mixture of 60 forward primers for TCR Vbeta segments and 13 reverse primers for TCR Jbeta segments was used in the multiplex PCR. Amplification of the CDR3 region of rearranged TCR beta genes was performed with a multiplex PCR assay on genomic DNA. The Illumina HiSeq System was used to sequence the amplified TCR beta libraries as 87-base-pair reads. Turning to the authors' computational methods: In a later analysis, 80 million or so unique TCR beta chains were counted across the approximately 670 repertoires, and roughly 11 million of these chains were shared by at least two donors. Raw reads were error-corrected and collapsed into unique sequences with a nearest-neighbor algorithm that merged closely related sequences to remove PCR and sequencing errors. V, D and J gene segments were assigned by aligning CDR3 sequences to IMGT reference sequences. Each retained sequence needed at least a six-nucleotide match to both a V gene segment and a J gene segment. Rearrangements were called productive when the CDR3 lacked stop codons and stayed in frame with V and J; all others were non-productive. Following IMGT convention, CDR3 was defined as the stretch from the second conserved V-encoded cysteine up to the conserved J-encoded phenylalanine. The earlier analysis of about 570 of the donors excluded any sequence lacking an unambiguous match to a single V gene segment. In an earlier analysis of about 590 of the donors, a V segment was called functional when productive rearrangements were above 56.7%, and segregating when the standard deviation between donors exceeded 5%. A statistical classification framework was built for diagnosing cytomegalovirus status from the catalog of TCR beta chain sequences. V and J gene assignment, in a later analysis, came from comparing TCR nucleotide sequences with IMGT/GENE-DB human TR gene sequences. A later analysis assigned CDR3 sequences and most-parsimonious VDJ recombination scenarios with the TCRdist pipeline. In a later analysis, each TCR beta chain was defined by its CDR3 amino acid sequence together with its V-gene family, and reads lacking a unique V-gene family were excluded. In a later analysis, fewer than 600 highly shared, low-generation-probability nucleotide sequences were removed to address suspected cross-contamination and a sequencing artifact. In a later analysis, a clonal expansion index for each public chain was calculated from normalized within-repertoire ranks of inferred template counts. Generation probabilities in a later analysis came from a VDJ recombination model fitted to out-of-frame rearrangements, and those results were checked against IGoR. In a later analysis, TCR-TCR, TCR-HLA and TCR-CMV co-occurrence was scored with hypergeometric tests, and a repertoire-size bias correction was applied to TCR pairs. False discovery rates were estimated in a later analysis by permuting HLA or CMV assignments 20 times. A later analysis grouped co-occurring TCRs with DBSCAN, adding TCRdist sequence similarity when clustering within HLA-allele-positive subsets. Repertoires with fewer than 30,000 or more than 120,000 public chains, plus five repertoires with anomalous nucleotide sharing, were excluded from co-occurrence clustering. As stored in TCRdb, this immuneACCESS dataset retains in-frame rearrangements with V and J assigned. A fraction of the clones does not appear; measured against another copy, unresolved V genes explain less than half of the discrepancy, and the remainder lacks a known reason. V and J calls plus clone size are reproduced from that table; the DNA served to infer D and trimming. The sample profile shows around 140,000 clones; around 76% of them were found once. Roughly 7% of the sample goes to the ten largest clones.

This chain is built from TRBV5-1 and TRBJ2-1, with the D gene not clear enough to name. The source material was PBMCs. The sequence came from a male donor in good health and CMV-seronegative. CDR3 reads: CASSLASYNEQFF. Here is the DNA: TGCGCCAGCAGCCTCGCCAGCTACAATGAGCAGTTCTTC.